This note documents a single T cell receptor (beta chain) sequence. Its antigen is not known. Generated by immunoSEQ multiplex PCR, the TCRdb table keeps only in-frame clones and is missing some. Of 200,000 or so clones listed, about four fifths are singletons. The donors were in the approximately 130-subject validation cohort; that cohort was separate from the roughly 700-subject first cohort. These data belong to a study of cytomegalovirus exposure and HLA in healthy donors. About the research overall: It was reported in a later analysis that the same platform had been used for the 120 validation repertoires as for the approximately 670 first-cohort repertoires. Whole-study findings and limits: Reports described diagnosis of cytomegalovirus status by the classifier as highly specific and sensitive. 150 to 200 TCR beta chains were listed as cytomegalovirus-associated.

V lost 5 bases to trimming and J lost 0 bases, with 17 bases between them. The CDR3 covers 17 residues. Looked up from germline, CDR1 is MDHEN and CDR2 is SYDVKM. The sample consisted of PBMCs. The clonotype originates from a man aged 18 to 30 in good health and CMV-seropositive. The chain recombines TRBV28 with TRBJ2-1, with D perhaps TRBD2 (6 bases). The CDR3 DNA is TGTGCCAGCAGTCATCCCCGGGCTAGCGCCTCCTACAATGAGCAGTTCTTC. It encodes CASSHPRASASYNEQFF.